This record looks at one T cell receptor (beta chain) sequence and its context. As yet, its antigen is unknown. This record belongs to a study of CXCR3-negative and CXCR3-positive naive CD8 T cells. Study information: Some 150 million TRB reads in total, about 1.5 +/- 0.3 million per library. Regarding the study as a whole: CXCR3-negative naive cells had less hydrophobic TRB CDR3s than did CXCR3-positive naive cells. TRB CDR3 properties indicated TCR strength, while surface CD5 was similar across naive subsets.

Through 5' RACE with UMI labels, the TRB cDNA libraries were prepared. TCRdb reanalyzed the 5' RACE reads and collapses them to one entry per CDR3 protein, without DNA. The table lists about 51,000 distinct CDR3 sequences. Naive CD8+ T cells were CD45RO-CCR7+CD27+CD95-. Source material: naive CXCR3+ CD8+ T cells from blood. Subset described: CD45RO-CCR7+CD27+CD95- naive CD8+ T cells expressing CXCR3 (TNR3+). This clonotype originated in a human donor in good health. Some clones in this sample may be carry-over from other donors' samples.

CDR3 protein: CASSLAGTSGGADTQYF. The chain uses TRBV5-1 and TRBJ2-3; TCRdb's D call, TRBD2, is unchecked because there is no DNA. CDR3 length: 17 amino acids. CDR1 is SGHRS and CDR2 is YFSETQ in the germline V gene.